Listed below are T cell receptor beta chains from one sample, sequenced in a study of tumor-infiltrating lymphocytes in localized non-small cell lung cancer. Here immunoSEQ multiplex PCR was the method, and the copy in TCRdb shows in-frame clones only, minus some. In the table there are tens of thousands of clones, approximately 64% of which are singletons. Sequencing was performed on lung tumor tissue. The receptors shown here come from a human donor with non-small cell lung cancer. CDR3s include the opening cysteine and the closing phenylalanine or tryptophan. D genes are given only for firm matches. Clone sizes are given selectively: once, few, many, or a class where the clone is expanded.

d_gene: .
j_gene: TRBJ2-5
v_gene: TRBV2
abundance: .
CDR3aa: CASGDRTEETQYF
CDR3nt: TGTGCCAGCGGAGATCGGACAGAAGAGACCCAGTACTTC

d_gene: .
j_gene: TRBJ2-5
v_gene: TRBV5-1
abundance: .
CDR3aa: CASSLGELLKETQYF
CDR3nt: TGCGCCAGCAGCCTGGGGGAGCTGTTAAAAGAGACCCAGTACTTC

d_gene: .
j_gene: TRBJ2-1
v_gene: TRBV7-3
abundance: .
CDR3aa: CASSSTNQGREQFF
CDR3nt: TGTGCCAGCAGCTCCACGAACCAGGGTCGTGAGCAGTTCTTC

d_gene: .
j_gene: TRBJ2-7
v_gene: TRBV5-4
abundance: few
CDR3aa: CASSWGPPLTYEQYF
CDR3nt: TGTGCCAGCAGCTGGGGACCCCCACTGACTTACGAGCAGTACTTC

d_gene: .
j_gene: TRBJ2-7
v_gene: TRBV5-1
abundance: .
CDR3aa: CASSSQGVGSYEQYF
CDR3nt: TGCGCCAGCAGCAGCCAGGGAGTTGGGTCCTACGAGCAGTACTTC

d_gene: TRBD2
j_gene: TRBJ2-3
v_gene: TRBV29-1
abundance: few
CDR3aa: CSVVGLAGESTDTQYF
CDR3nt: TGCAGCGTTGTGGGACTAGCGGGAGAAAGCACAGATACGCAGTATTTT

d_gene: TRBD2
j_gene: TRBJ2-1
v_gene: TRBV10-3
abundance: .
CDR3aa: CAIRGTSGYNEQFF
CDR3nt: TGTGCCATCAGGGGGACTAGCGGCTACAATGAGCAGTTCTTC

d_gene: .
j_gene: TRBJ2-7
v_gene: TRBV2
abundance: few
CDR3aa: CASSEQGIPLGEQYF
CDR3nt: TGTGCCAGCAGTGAGCAGGGGATCCCTCTCGGCGAGCAGTACTTC

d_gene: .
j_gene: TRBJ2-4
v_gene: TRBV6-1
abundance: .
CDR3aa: CASSQGGLPSAKNIQYF
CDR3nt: TGTGCCAGCAGTCAAGGGGGACTACCTTCAGCCAAAAACATTCAGTACTTC

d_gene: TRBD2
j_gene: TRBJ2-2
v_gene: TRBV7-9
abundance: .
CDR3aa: CASSLEVAGGQVELFF
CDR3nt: TGTGCCAGCAGCTTAGAGGTAGCGGGAGGCCAGGTGGAGCTGTTTTTT

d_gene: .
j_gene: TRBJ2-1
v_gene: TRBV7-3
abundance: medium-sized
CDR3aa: CASSLSSGAYPYNEQFF
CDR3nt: TGTGCCAGCAGCTTATCGTCGGGAGCCTACCCCTACAATGAGCAGTTCTTC

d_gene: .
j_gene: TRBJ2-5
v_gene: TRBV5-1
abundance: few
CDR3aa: CASSLVGGSETQYF
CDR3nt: TGCGCCAGCAGCTTGGTAGGGGGATCGGAGACCCAGTACTTC

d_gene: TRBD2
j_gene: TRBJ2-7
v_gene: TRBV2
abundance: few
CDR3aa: CASSEAPLGKRERYEQYF
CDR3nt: TGTGCCAGCAGTGAAGCCCCTTTAGGGAAGCGGGAGAGGTACGAGCAGTACTTC

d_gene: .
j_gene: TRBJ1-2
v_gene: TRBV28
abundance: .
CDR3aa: CASSSSGVANYGYTF
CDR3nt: TGTGCCAGCAGTTCGTCAGGGGTAGCTAACTATGGCTACACCTTC

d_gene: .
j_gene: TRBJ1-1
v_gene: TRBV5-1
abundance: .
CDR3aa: CASSPTGNTEAFF
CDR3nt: TGCGCCAGCAGCCCCACAGGGAACACTGAAGCTTTCTTT

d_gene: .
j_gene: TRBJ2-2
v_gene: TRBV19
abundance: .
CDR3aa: CASSRDYTGELFF
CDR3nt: TGTGCCAGTAGTCGCGATTACACCGGGGAGCTGTTTTTT

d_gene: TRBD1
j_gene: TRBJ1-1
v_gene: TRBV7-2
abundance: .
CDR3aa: CASSLRQGPLNTEAFF
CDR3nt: TGTGCCAGCAGCTTACGACAGGGGCCCCTGAACACTGAAGCTTTCTTT